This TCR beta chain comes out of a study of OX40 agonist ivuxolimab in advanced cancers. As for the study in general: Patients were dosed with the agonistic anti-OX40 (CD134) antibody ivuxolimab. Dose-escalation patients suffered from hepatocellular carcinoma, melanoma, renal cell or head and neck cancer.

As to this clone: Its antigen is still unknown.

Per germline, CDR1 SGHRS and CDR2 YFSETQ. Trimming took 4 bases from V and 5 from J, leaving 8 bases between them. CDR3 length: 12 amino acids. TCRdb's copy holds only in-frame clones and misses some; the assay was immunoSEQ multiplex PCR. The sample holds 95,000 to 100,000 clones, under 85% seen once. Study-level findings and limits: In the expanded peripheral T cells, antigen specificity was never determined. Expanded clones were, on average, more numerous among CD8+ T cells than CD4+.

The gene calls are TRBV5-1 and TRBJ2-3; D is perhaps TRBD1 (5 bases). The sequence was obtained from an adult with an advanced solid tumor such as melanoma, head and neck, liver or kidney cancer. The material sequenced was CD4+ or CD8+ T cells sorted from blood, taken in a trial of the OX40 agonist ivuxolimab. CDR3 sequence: CASSPREDTQYF. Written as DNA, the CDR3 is TGCGCCAGCAGCCCCAGGGAAGATACGCAGTATTTT. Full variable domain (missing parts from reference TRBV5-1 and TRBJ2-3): KAGVTQTPRYLIKTRGQQVTLSCSPISGHRSVSWYQQTPGQGLQFLFEYFSETQRNKGNFPGRFSGRQFSNSRSEMNVSTLELGDSALYLCASSPREDTQYFGPGTRLTVL.